This T cell receptor (beta chain) was documented in a study of shared clonotypes between healthy human individuals. On the study more broadly: With ages of 18 to 49, the donors were a couple of women and a few men.

Deep was the level at which the assay was run. For each subset, genomic DNA was distributed in equal portions over several immunoSEQ plates. The data were produced by immunoSEQ multiplex PCR, yet TCRdb's version contains in-frame clones alone and is incomplete. The sample consists of about 600,000 clones, roughly four fifths of them appearing once. After removal of 5 bases from V and 6 bases from J, the junction contained 3 bases not matched to a gene. Germline assignment: CDR1 SNHLY and CDR2 FYNNEI. The CDR3 consists of 14 residues. Sequenced input: PBMCs. This chain links TRBV2 with TRBJ2-4, with 11 nucleotides matching TRBD2. This TCR was sampled from a woman in her thirties or forties in good health. Some clones in this sample may be carry-over from other donors' samples. The CDR3 DNA follows: TGTGCCAGCAGTTATACTAGCGGGAGAAACATTCAGTACTTC. Translated, it gives CASSYTSGRNIQYF.